Each of the 24 T cell receptor beta chains below was sequenced from the same sample in a study of regulatory T cells in long-lasting Graves disease (dated by TCRdb to about 2021). According to the study, the label for this sample's time point signals: persistent/refractory GD, antithyroid drugs over 5 years with positive TRAb. For both TCR sequencing and RNA sequencing, RNA was extracted from PBMCs in TRIzol. Library prep was done by multiplex PCR. Instrument on record: Illumina HiSeq 4000. iRepertoire HTBI primers and Arm-PCR amplification of CDR3 regions were used to construct TCR beta libraries. TCRdb applied fastp at Q25 and MiXCR to the public reads, then kept only in-frame beta chains. Every CDR3 protein is listed once, alongside the most common genes and DNA of its rows. The sample has some 440,000 distinct CDR3 sequences on record, less than 25% of them singletons. Approximately 8% of the sample goes to the ten largest clones.

The sequences come from peripheral blood mononuclear cells (PBMCs), collected when the disease was refractory, from a patient treated with antithyroid drugs. Every receptor here comes from a female donor with Graves disease.

A word on this clonotype: At one of its ends the junction is not consistent with the germline gene, which may arise from a read error. The chain couples TRBV7-7 to TRBJ2-7; 9 bases match TRBD1. Germline V gene lookup returns CDR1 SSHAT and CDR2 FNYEAQ (reference sequence). CDR3 length equals 17 residues. The CDR3 here is CASSPSPYRGRVAEQYF. CDR3 DNA sequence: TGTGCTAGCAGCCCGAGCCCCTACAGGGGGCGCGTCGCCGAGCAGTACTTC. Together with reference TRBV7-7 and TRBJ2-7, the CDR3 gives the full variable domain: GAGVSQSPRYKVTKRGQDVTLRCDPISSHATLYWYQQALGQGPEFLTYFNYEAQPDKSGLPSDRFSAERPEGSISTLTIQRTEQRDSAMYRCASSPSPYRGRVAEQYFGPGTRLTVT.

Notes on this clonotype: A much larger clone differs from this one at a single base, so this may be a read error. The genes are TRBV3-1 and TRBJ1-6, with D unclear. From germline, CDR1 is LGHDT and CDR2 YNNKEL (reference sequence). V was clipped by 3 bases and J by 0 bases, with 12 bases between them. The CDR3 length is 17 residues. This chain's CDR3 is CASSHRHRGSYNSPLHF. CDR3 DNA: TGTGCCAGCAGCCACCGACACCGGGGCTCCTATAATTCACCCCTCCACTTT. Supplemented by reference TRBV3-1 and TRBJ1-6, the full variable domain reads DTAVSQTPKYLVTQMGNDKSIKCEQNLGHDTMYWYKQDSKKFLKIMFSYNNKELIINETVPNRFSPKSPDKAHLNLHINSLELGDSAVYFCASSHRHRGSYNSPLHFGNGTRLTVT.

This clonotype was counted many times. J is TRBJ1-2 and V is TRBV28; D is unresolved. CDR1 and CDR2 from the germline V gene are MDHEN and SYDVKM. V shed 5 bases and J shed 5 bases, with 9 bases lying between them. This CDR3 region has 12 residues. CDR3 amino acids: CASSPMGYGYTF. The DNA of the CDR3 is TGTGCCAGCAGTCCTATGGGTTATGGCTACACCTTC.

Many counts were recorded for this clonotype. The chain combines TRBV18 with TRBJ1-1; 7 positions agree with TRBD1. The CDR3 totals 13 residues. Germline values: CDR1 KGHSH, CDR2 LQKENI. The V and J ends lost 8 bases and 1 base, in that order; junction bases with no gene match: 4. The CDR3 is CASSNRGNTEAFF. Here the CDR3 DNA reads TGTGCCAGCAGTAACAGGGGGAACACTGAAGCTTTCTTT. Based on the CDR3 plus reference TRBV18 and TRBJ1-1, the full variable domain is NAGVMQNPRHLVRRRGQEARLRCSPMKGHSHVYWYRQLPEEGLKFMVYLQKENIIDESGMPKERFSAEFPKEGPSILRIQQVVRGDSAAYFCASSNRGNTEAFFGQGTRLTVV.

This clonotype has a count of ten or more. V is TRBV6-1 and J is TRBJ1-5; D is possibly TRBD1 (5 bases). Germline lookup yields CDR1 MNHNS and CDR2 SASEGT. This CDR3 is built from 14 residues. Trimming cost V 6 bases and J 3 bases, with 12 bases left between them. CDR3 residues: CASSPGAINQPQHF. CDR3 nucleotide sequence: TGTGCCAGCAGCCCCGGGGCGATCAATCAGCCCCAGCATTTT.

This clonotype was observed at least ten times. The chain carries TRBV27 and TRBJ2-7, with 13 bases identical to TRBD2. Germline-derived CDR1 and CDR2 are MNHEY and SMNVEV (reference sequence). This CDR3 contains 17 residues. Unmatched junction bases numbered 9, after V lost 5 bases and J lost 2 bases. The CDR3 nucleotides read TGTGCCAGCAGTGTGACTAGCGGGAGGTCTTCTACCTACGAGCAGTACTTC. This gives the protein CASSVTSGRSSTYEQYF.

This clonotype has more than one count but fewer than ten. The chain has TRBV10-3 and TRBJ1-2; the D is unclear. The V gene lost 2 bases and the J gene lost 2 bases, with 6 bases spanning the gap. The CDR3 is 13 residues long. Germline V gives CDR1 ENHRY, CDR2 SYGVKD. CDR3 sequence: CAISERENYGYTF. The DNA of the CDR3 is TGTGCCATCAGTGAGAGGGAAAACTATGGCTACACCTTC.

The chain combines TRBV5-1 with TRBJ1-1; the D is unclear. The CDR3 is 12 residues long. Germline V gene data show CDR1 as SGHRS and CDR2 as YFSETQ. Deletions cut 3 bases from V and 4 bases from J, with 7 bases between. In DNA, the CDR3 is TGCGCCAGCAGCTCCGGACTCACTGAAGCTTTCTTT. It yields the protein CASSSGLTEAFF.

The gene calls are TRBV7-3 and TRBJ2-2; perhaps D is TRBD1 or TRBD2 (7 bases each). This CDR3 is 15 amino acids long. The germline gives CDR1 SGHTA, CDR2 FQGTGA. The germline V and J ends were trimmed by 5 bases and 8 bases, with 18 bases remaining between them. CDR3 protein: CASSLLTGRAGELFF. The DNA of the CDR3 is TGTGCCAGCAGCCTATTGACAGGGAGGGCTGGGGAGCTGTTTTTT.

The rearrangement links TRBV3-1 to TRBJ2-1; D is perhaps TRBD2 (5 bases). The germline V gene has CDR1 LGHDT and CDR2 YNNKEL (reference sequence). Trimming removed 3 bases at V and 9 bases at J, with 9 bases between. This CDR3 has 12 residues. The CDR3 is CASSQSAGEQFF. The CDR3 nucleotides read TGTGCCAGCAGCCAGAGCGCGGGTGAGCAGTTCTTC.

The rearrangement links TRBV3-1 to TRBJ1-1; tentative D call: TRBD1 (6 bases). Trimming took off 2 bases at V and 5 bases at J, with 12 bases between the two ends. The CDR3 consists of 14 residues. Germline-derived CDR1 and CDR2 are LGHDT and YNNKEL (reference sequence). The CDR3 loop is CASSQWGPGTEAFF. The DNA for the CDR3 is TGTGCCAGCAGCCAATGGGGGCCGGGGACTGAAGCTTTCTTT.

V and J are TRBV6-5 and TRBJ2-3; possible D gene TRBD1, 7 bases. Germline CDR1 MNHEY, CDR2 SVGAGI. The ends were cut back, 2 bases at V and 5 bases at J, with 11 bases in the middle. CDR3 size: 14 residues. The CDR3 nucleotides read TGTGCCAGCAGTTACGGGACAGCGGGAGATACGCAGTATTTT. It specifies CASSYGTAGDTQYF.

The rearrangement joins TRBV5-1 to TRBJ2-5; 13 nucleotides line up with TRBD2. This CDR3 spans 19 amino acids. V was clipped by 4 bases and J by 2 bases; unmatched bases: 14. Per germline, CDR1 SGHRS and CDR2 YFSETQ. The CDR3 sequence is CASSVRTSGSSARQETQYF. The CDR3 DNA follows: TGCGCCAGCAGCGTGAGGACTAGCGGGAGTTCGGCGCGGCAAGAGACCCAGTACTTC. The whole variable domain, filled in from reference TRBV5-1 and TRBJ2-5, reads KAGVTQTPRYLIKTRGQQVTLSCSPISGHRSVSWYQQTPGQGLQFLFEYFSETQRNKGNFPGRFSGRQFSNSRSEMNVSTLELGDSALYLCASSVRTSGSSARQETQYFGPGTRLLVL.

A note on this clonotype: Just one base apart from a much larger clone, this may be a read error. The chain employs TRBV27 and TRBJ2-6, with D unclear. The germline CDR1 and CDR2 sequences are MNHEY and SMNVEV (reference sequence). This CDR3 spans 14 amino acids. CDR3 sequence (DNA): TGTGCCGGCAGTTCCCCTCCTGGGGCCAACGTCCTGACTTTC. Its protein product is CAGSSPPGANVLTF.

This clonotype was seen repeatedly, ten times or more. This rearrangement joins TRBV28 to TRBJ1-5, with D unresolved. Trimming stripped 3 bases from V and 9 bases from J, with 12 bases between. The CDR3 loop spans 13 amino acids. The germline gives CDR1 MDHEN, CDR2 SYDVKM. DNA of the CDR3: TGTGCCAGCAGTTTTCCCTCGGGCCGGCCCCAGCATTTT. Translation gives CASSFPSGRPQHF.

This clonotype has more than one count but fewer than ten. The chain combines TRBV11-1 with TRBJ2-7; 11 bases agree with TRBD2. The length of the CDR3 is 16 residues. From germline, CDR1 is SGHAT and CDR2 FQDESV (reference sequence). J gave up 1 base and V 3 bases, and 5 bases lay outside the gene matches. The CDR3 reads CASSLTSGEISYEQYF. The DNA for the CDR3 is TGTGCCAGCAGCTTGACTAGCGGGGAGATATCCTACGAGCAGTACTTC.

The chain links TRBV7-2 to TRBJ2-1, with 11 bases fitting TRBD2. V shed 5 bases and J 5 bases; nucleotides not matched to a gene: 5. Germline assignment: CDR1 SGHTA and CDR2 FQGNSA. The CDR3 loop spans 15 amino acids. CDR3 region: CASSTRLAGNNEQFF. In DNA form, the CDR3 reads TGTGCCAGCAGCACAAGACTAGCGGGAAACAATGAGCAGTTCTTC.

Ten or more counts support this clonotype. The chain is built from TRBV11-1 and TRBJ1-2, with D unclear. The CDR3 runs to 13 residues. Germline V gene sequence: CDR1 SGHAT, CDR2 FQDESV (reference sequence). V shed 4 bases and J shed 3 bases, with 9 bases lying between them. The CDR3 protein is CASSSTADYGYTF. The CDR3 nucleotides read TGTGCCAGCAGCTCCACAGCAGACTATGGCTACACCTTC.

The rearrangement uses TRBV27 and TRBJ2-3, with 13 bases fitting TRBD2. Germline assignment: CDR1 MNHEY and CDR2 SMNVEV (reference sequence). This CDR3 has 17 amino acids. The junction had 9 bases not matched to a gene; V was cut back by 5 bases and J by 4 bases. The CDR3 is CASSLTGLAGRSDTQYF. CDR3 in DNA: TGTGCCAGCAGTCTAACGGGACTAGCGGGAAGATCAGATACGCAGTATTTT.

The V gene is TRBV29-1, the J gene TRBJ2-7; the match to TRBD1 covers 8 bases. The CDR3 has 15 amino acids. Germline V gene sequence: CDR1 SQVTM, CDR2 ANQGSEA. Germline trimming cut 3 bases from V and 7 bases from J; bases unmatched to any gene: 14. The CDR3 nucleotides read TGCAGCGTTGACGACCAGGGGGCGGCGATGGGAGAGCAGTACTTC. Its protein is CSVDDQGAAMGEQYF.

This sequence joins TRBV7-8 and TRBJ1-2; TRBD1 aligns across 7 bases. V trimming: 4 bases; J trimming: 0 bases; junction bases outside the gene matches: 5. The CDR3 totals 15 residues. Germline V gene sequence: CDR1 SGHVS, CDR2 FQNEAQ. The CDR3: CASSWTGSTNYGYTF. In nucleotides, the CDR3 is TGTGCCAGCAGCTGGACAGGATCTACTAACTATGGCTACACCTTC.

Points on this clonotype: At one end the junction does not follow the germline gene, possibly because of a read error. The rearrangement joins TRBV3-1 to TRBJ1-1; D is possibly TRBD1 (6 bases). Germline V gene sequence: CDR1 LGHDT, CDR2 YNNKEL (reference sequence). This CDR3 region has 14 residues. As DNA, the CDR3 is TGTGCCAGCAGCCCCCGGTCTGGGGGCACTGAAGCTTCCTTT. Translated, it gives CASSPRSGGTEASF.

The chain is built from TRBV28 and TRBJ2-5; D is ambiguous. V gave up 8 bases and J gave up 4 bases, with 11 bases separating them. This CDR3 has 12 amino acids. CDR1 is MDHEN, CDR2 SYDVKM, per germline. In DNA, the CDR3 is TGTGCCAGCGATGGGGTTCGAGAGACCCAGTACTTC. This gives the protein CASDGVRETQYF.

The rearrangement uses TRBV5-1 and TRBJ1-2; D call uncertain. Between the trimmed V and J ends, which lost 1 base and 3 bases, there was a span of 19 bases. The CDR3 consists of 17 residues. Per germline, CDR1 SGHRS and CDR2 YFSETQ. The CDR3, as DNA: TGCGCCAGCAGCTTGACCCCTTCTTCGGGTAAAGACTATGGCTACACCTTC. This encodes CASSLTPSSGKDYGYTF. The whole variable domain, remainder taken from reference TRBV5-1 and TRBJ1-2, is KAGVTQTPRYLIKTRGQQVTLSCSPISGHRSVSWYQQTPGQGLQFLFEYFSETQRNKGNFPGRFSGRQFSNSRSEMNVSTLELGDSALYLCASSLTPSSGKDYGYTFGSGTRLTVV.